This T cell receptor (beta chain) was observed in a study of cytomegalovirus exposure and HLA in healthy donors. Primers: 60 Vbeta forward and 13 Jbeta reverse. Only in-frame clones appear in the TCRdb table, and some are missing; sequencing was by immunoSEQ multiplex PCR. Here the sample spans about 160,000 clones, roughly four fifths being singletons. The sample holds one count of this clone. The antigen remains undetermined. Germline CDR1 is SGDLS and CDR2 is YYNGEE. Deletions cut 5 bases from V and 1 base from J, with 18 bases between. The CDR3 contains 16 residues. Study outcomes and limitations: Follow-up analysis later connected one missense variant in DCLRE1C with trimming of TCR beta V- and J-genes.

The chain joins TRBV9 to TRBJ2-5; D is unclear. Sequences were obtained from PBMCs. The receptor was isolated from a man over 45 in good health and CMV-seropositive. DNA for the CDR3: TGTGCCAGCAGTGCCTCTGGTCTCGCGGCCCAAGAGACCCAGTACTTC. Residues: CASSASGLAAQETQYF.